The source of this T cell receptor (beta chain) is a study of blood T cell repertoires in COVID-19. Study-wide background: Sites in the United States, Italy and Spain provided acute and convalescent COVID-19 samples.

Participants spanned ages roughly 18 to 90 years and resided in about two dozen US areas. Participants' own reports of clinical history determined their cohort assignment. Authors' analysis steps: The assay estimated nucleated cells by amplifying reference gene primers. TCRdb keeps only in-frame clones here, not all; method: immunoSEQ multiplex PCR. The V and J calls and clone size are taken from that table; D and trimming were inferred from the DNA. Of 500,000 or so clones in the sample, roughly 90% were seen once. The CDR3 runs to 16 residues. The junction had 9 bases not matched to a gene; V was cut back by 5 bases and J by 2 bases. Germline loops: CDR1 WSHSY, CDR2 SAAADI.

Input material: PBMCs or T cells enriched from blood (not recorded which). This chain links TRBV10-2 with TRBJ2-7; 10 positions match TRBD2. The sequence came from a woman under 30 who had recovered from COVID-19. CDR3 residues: CASSRVAGGTAYEQYF. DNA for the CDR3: TGCGCCAGCAGTAGGGTAGCGGGGGGCACAGCCTACGAGCAGTACTTC.